This passage covers 22 T cell receptor beta chains from one sample sequenced in a study of human T cells and chemical hapten exposure. The time point is: patch test 1, 2 weeks after DPC sensitization. Treatment noted: therapeutic diphenylcyclopropenone sensitization with weekly scalp DPC. From the RACE reads, TCRdb called clonotypes with MiXCR, one entry per CDR3 protein. The data show over 95,000 distinct CDR3 sequences, 12% seen once. The specimen comprised whole blood, sampled in connection with sensitization to the hapten diphenylcyclopropenone (DPC). Receptors were obtained from a middle-aged woman with alopecia areata. Some clones in this sample may be carry-over from other donors' samples.

This sequence joins TRBV28 and TRBJ2-1; no reliable D call. Germline values: CDR1 MDHEN, CDR2 SYDVKM. The V end lost 2 bases, the J end lost 7 bases, and 6 bases lay between the germline ends. CDR3 length: 12 residues. CDR3 residues: CASSLNENEQFF. CDR3 bases: TGTGCCAGCAGTTTAAACGAAAATGAGCAGTTCTTC. The full variable domain, in which reference TRBV28 and TRBJ2-1 provide the parts outside the CDR3, is DVKVTQSSRYLVKRTGEKVFLECVQDMDHENMFWYRQDPGLGLRLIYFSYDVKMKEKGDIPEGYSVSREKKERFSLILESASTNQTSMYLCASSLNENEQFFGPGTRLTVL.

The CDR3 reads CASSQRHLEKLFF. The CDR3 DNA follows: TGTGCCAGCAGCCAACGGCATCTTGAAAAACTGTTTTTT. This chain connects TRBV3-2 to TRBJ1-4. TRBV3-2 is listed as a pseudogene. This CDR3 has 13 residues.

The chain combines TRBV20-1 with TRBJ2-3; 12 bases line up with TRBD2. Germline V lookup: CDR1 DFQATT, CDR2 SNEGSKA (reference sequence). Trimming took 3 bases from V and 4 from J; bases not matched to a gene: 2. The CDR3 covers 14 residues. The CDR3 nucleotides are TGCAGTGCTAGGACTAGCGGGAGACCAGATACGCAGTATTTT. Its protein product is CSARTSGRPDTQYF.

This clonotype was detected only a few times. The V gene is TRBV29-1, the J gene TRBJ2-3; no reliable D call. The CDR3 is 15 amino acids. Germline CDR1 and CDR2: SQVTM and ANQGSEA. Trimming pared 7 bases from V and 3 bases from J, leaving 20 bases between. The CDR3, as DNA: TGCAGCGCTGTAGCTCCCGTAAGGCTGACAGATACGCAGTATTTT. This codes for CSAVAPVRLTDTQYF.

In its sample, this clonotype was seen a few times. The gene calls are TRBV5-6 and TRBJ2-3, with 9 bases fitting TRBD1. Germline trimming cut 3 bases from V and 5 bases from J; bases unmatched to any gene: 4. Looked up from germline, CDR1 is SGHDT and CDR2 is YYEEEE. This CDR3 comprises 14 residues. The CDR3 region has the DNA TGTGCCAGCAGCTCCAACAGGGGGCAAGATACGCAGTATTTT. Its protein is CASSSNRGQDTQYF.

This clonotype was observed a handful of times. This chain connects TRBV29-1 to TRBJ2-2; the D call may be TRBD1 or TRBD2 (5 bases each). Trimming stripped 8 bases from V and 0 bases from J, with 10 bases between. Germline CDR1 and CDR2: SQVTM and ANQGSEA. This CDR3 has 13 residues. The CDR3 spells CSLWDANTGELFF. Written as DNA, the CDR3 is TGCAGCCTATGGGACGCGAACACCGGGGAGCTGTTTTTT.

The rearrangement joins TRBV5-1 to TRBJ2-7, with 7 bases aligning to TRBD1. The CDR3 contains 13 residues. CDR1 SGHRS and CDR2 YFSETQ come from the germline V gene. V trimming: 5 bases; J trimming: 4 bases; junction bases outside the gene matches: 6. CDR3 nucleotide sequence: TGCGCCAGCAGGATGGCAGGGGGTTACGAGCAGTACTTC. As protein: CASRMAGGYEQYF.

The table lists this clonotype with a few counts. The J gene is TRBJ1-2, the V gene TRBV20-1, with D possibly being TRBD1 (5 bases). Germline V CDR1 and CDR2: DFQATT, SNEGSKA (reference sequence). The CDR3 is 13 amino acids. The CDR3 DNA reads TGCAGCCGCCGGGACTTAAGAGACTATGGCTACACCTTC. Its protein is CSRRDLRDYGYTF.

This clonotype appeared a few times. This chain connects TRBV3-1 to TRBJ2-5; 7 bases line up with TRBD2. CDR3 length: 14 amino acids. Germline V gene data show CDR1 as LGHDT and CDR2 as YNNKEL (reference sequence). V shed 4 bases and J 5 bases; nucleotides not matched to a gene: 7. The CDR3 loop reads CASSLLGGRETQYF. The CDR3 DNA sequence: TGTGCCAGCAGCCTGCTGGGGGGGAGGGAGACCCAGTACTTC.

This clonotype was found many times. This chain uses TRBV7-2 with TRBJ2-7, with TRBD2 matching over 9 bases. Germline V gene data show CDR1 as SGHTA and CDR2 as FQGNSA. There are 14 residues in the CDR3. The J segment lost 2 bases and the V segment lost 6 bases, leaving 5 bases of the junction unmatched. CDR3 sequence (DNA): TGTGCCAGCAGTCGAGCGGGAGGCGCCTACGAGCAGTACTTC. This codes for CASSRAGGAYEQYF.

This clonotype has more than one count but fewer than ten. Mismatch with germline at one junction end may stem from a read error. V usage is TRBV5-1 and J usage is TRBJ2-7, with D tentatively TRBD1 or TRBD2 (5 bases each). This CDR3 contains 14 residues. Germline V CDR1 and CDR2: SGHRS, YFSETQ. The CDR3 region has the DNA TGCGCCAGCGGGCCCGGGACGAACTCCCACGAGCAGTACTTC. Translated, it gives CASGPGTNSHEQYF.

The chain couples TRBV7-9 to TRBJ2-2, with 7 bases fitting TRBD2. The CDR3 sequence is 14 residues long. The ends lost 5 bases at V and 5 bases at J; junction bases unmatched: 5. The germline V gene has CDR1 SEHNR and CDR2 FQNEAQ (reference sequence). The CDR3 region has the DNA TGTGCCAGCAGCGGCCTAGCGGAGACCGGGGAGCTGTTTTTT. This encodes CASSGLAETGELFF.

This clonotype was seen at least ten times. CDR3 residues: CASSGSRAAQGTQYF. CDR3 sequence (DNA): TGTGCCAGCAGCGGCTCCCGGGCCGCACAGGGGACGCAGTATTTT. V is TRBV5-4 and J is TRBJ2-3, with 7 bases lining up with TRBD1. Trimming took 4 bases from V and 9 from J; bases not matched to a gene: 14. The CDR3 spans 15 residues. Germline CDR1 is SGHNT and CDR2 is YYREEE (reference sequence).

This clonotype was seen a handful of times. The chain couples TRBV15 to TRBJ2-3, with D uncertain. Trimming removed 0 bases from V and 6 bases from J, with 13 bases in between. The CDR3 is 15 residues long. The germline V gene has CDR1 LNHNV and CDR2 YYDKDF (reference sequence). CDR3 residues: CATSRDRYEGDTQYF. Written as DNA, the CDR3 is TGTGCCACCAGCAGAGATCGCTACGAAGGGGATACGCAGTATTTT.

The chain links TRBV10-3 to TRBJ1-1, with D perhaps matching TRBD1 (5 bases). The CDR3 sequence is 15 residues long. Germline lookup yields CDR1 ENHRY and CDR2 SYGVKD. Trimming stripped 4 bases from V and 4 bases from J, with 16 bases between. The CDR3 DNA follows: TGTGCCATCAGTGGGGACGCCTCTCCGGGCACTGAAGCTTTCTTT. It is translated as CAISGDASPGTEAFF.

The rearrangement uses TRBV7-9 and TRBJ2-1, with a possible D match to TRBD2 (5 bases). The CDR3 covers 16 residues. Looked up from germline, CDR1 is SEHNR and CDR2 is FQNEAQ (reference sequence). Between the trimmed V and J ends, which lost 1 base and 3 bases, there was a span of 13 bases. As DNA, the CDR3 is TGTGCCAGCAGCTTAGGCTTCGGACTGGGCTACAATGAGCAGTTCTTC. This translates into CASSLGFGLGYNEQFF.

This clonotype was observed a few times. This chain uses TRBV4-1 with TRBJ1-2; D ambiguous. Germline V gene data show CDR1 as MGHRA and CDR2 as YSYEKL. This CDR3 comprises 14 residues. V lost 0 bases, J lost 2 bases, and 7 bases lay in between. The CDR3 bases are TGCGCCAGCAGCCAAGACAGGATGAACTATGGCTACACCTTC. Protein: CASSQDRMNYGYTF.

The sample holds a few counts of this clonotype. The chain combines TRBV2 with TRBJ2-3; D ambiguous. The germline V gene has CDR1 SNHLY and CDR2 FYNNEI. The CDR3 runs to 14 residues. V lost 4 bases and J lost 1, with 9 bases in between. CDR3 coding DNA: TGTGCCAGCAGTGTAGGTCCTGGCACAGATACGCAGTATTTT. Translating gives CASSVGPGTDTQYF. Using reference TRBV2 and TRBJ2-3 for the parts outside the CDR3, the full variable domain is EPEVTQTPSHQVTQMGQEVILRCVPISNHLYFYWYRQILGQKVEFLVSFYNNEISEKSEIFDDQFSVERPDGSNFTLKIRSTKLEDSAMYFCASSVGPGTDTQYFGPGTRLTVL.

This clonotype has a handful of counts. The chain couples TRBV18 to TRBJ1-3; no firm D call. Germline-derived CDR1 and CDR2 are KGHSH and LQKENI. Trimming pared 4 bases from V and 1 base from J, leaving 8 bases between. This CDR3 region has 14 residues. CDR3: CASSLARSGNTIYF. CDR3 sequence (DNA): TGTGCCAGCTCACTGGCGAGATCTGGAAACACCATATATTTT.

The chain recombines TRBV28 with TRBJ2-7, with TRBD2 identical over 7 bases. Unmatched junction bases numbered 7, after V lost 6 bases and J lost 2 bases. This CDR3 has 14 residues. Germline V lookup: CDR1 MDHEN, CDR2 SYDVKM. CDR3 sequence: CASRGLADPYEQYF. The CDR3 DNA reads TGTGCCAGCAGGGGTCTAGCGGACCCCTACGAGCAGTACTTC.

This rearrangement joins TRBV3-1 to TRBJ2-2, with 9 bases fitting TRBD1. V lost 4 bases, J lost 5 bases, and 2 bases stayed unmatched. This CDR3 region has 14 residues. CDR1 is LGHDT and CDR2 is YNNKEL in the germline V gene (reference sequence). The CDR3 DNA reads as TGTGCCAGCAGCCGGACAGGGGAGACCGGGGAGCTGTTTTTT. It specifies CASSRTGETGELFF. Using reference TRBV3-1 and TRBJ2-2 for the parts outside the CDR3, the full variable domain is DTAVSQTPKYLVTQMGNDKSIKCEQNLGHDTMYWYKQDSKKFLKIMFSYNNKELIINETVPNRFSPKSPDKAHLNLHINSLELGDSAVYFCASSRTGETGELFFGEGSRLTVL.

V is TRBV16 and J is TRBJ2-3; no reliable D call. CDR3 length equals 13 residues. Deletions cut 4 bases from V and 1 base from J, with 6 bases between. The germline CDR1 and CDR2 sequences are KGHSY and FQNENV. The chain's CDR3 is CASSPGRTDTQYF. DNA of the CDR3: TGTGCCAGCAGCCCCGGCCGCACAGATACGCAGTATTTT.